The clone carrying this T cell receptor (beta chain) was observed a handful of times. The antigen remains unidentified. MiXCR, applied by TCRdb to the 5' RACE reads, yields one record per CDR3 protein. Altogether some 660,000 distinct CDR3 sequences are present, over 8.5% being singletons, with the ten largest covering approximately 0.94%. V was trimmed by 5 bases and J by 6 bases, leaving 16 bases between them. The CDR3 is 15 residues long. Germline loops: CDR1 MNHNS, CDR2 SASEGT. This sample stems from a study of identical twins. Findings and caveats of the study: The models gave estimates that fell short of the out-of-frame TCR alpha sharing seen in monozygotic twins.

These data were likewise used in another study, on yellow fever vaccine responses in identical twins.

The sequence was collected from a woman between 18 and 29 years old in good health. The gene calls are TRBV6-1 and TRBJ2-2; the D call may be TRBD1 or TRBD2 (5 bases each). Sequenced: PBMCs. This CDR3 is CASSPPGAYAGELFF. In DNA form, the CDR3 reads TGTGCCAGCAGTCCCCCCGGGGCGTACGCCGGGGAGCTGTTTTTT.